This passage covers 27 T cell receptor beta chains from one sample sequenced in a study of shared clonotypes between healthy human individuals. Naive CD8 cells were CD45RO-negative, positively selected for CCR7, excluding terminally differentiated effector memory CD45RA+ cells. TCRdb's copy holds only in-frame clones and misses some; the assay was immunoSEQ multiplex PCR. Among a few million clones listed, 93% were seen once. The sample consisted of naive CD8+ T cells from PBMCs. Source of these receptors: a young man in good health. Some clones in this sample may be carry-over from other donors' samples.

The chain employs TRBV7-9 and TRBJ2-1; D unresolved. V dropped 1 base and J dropped 5 bases, with 12 bases sitting between them. The germline V gene has CDR1 SEHNR and CDR2 FQNEAQ (reference sequence). The CDR3 sequence is 15 residues long. The CDR3 region is CASSLVGPRDNEQFF. CDR3 in DNA: TGTGCCAGCAGCTTAGTAGGGCCCCGCGACAATGAGCAGTTCTTC.

The genes are TRBV7-6 and TRBJ2-5; D might be TRBD1 or TRBD2, each matching 6 bases. Germline V gene sequence: CDR1 SGHVS, CDR2 FNYEAQ. The V gene lost 5 bases and the J gene lost 5 bases, with 18 bases spanning the gap. This CDR3 region has 15 residues. The CDR3 DNA reads TGTGCCAGCAGCGTCCAAGGGGGAGGTTTCGAGACCCAGTACTTC. It is translated as CASSVQGGGFETQYF.

CDR3 region: CASSDRTGPAVVAPSHNEQFF. In nucleotides, the CDR3 is TGTGCCAGCAGCGACAGAACAGGGCCCGCGGTTGTAGCGCCGTCACACAATGAGCAGTTCTTC. V usage is TRBV13 and J usage is TRBJ2-1; weak D call: TRBD1 (6 bases). From germline, CDR1 is PRHDT and CDR2 FYEKMQ (reference sequence). The CDR3 has 21 amino acids. Trimming took off 5 bases at V and 5 bases at J, with 34 bases between the two ends.

This chain uses TRBV6-5 with TRBJ2-1, with TRBD2 as a possible D gene (6 bases). Germline CDR1 reads MNHEY; CDR2 reads SVGAGI. The CDR3 has 12 residues. Trimming removed 5 bases from V and 9 bases from J, with 11 bases in between. The CDR3 region has the DNA TGTGCCAGCAGTCCTCAAGCGGGTGAGCAGTTCTTC. Protein: CASSPQAGEQFF.

Written as DNA, the CDR3 is TGTGCCAGCAGTTGGGACGGGACCCCATCTTACGAGCAGTACTTC. Its translation is CASSWDGTPSYEQYF. J is TRBJ2-7 and V is TRBV28; D tentatively reads TRBD1 or TRBD2 (5 bases each). The ends were cut back, 4 bases at V and 4 bases at J, with 17 bases in the middle. Germline V gene lookup returns CDR1 MDHEN and CDR2 SYDVKM. This CDR3 contains 15 residues.

This clone has more than one count but fewer than ten. Additional DNA sequences in this sample encode the identical CDR3. The chain carries TRBV7-9 and TRBJ1-1, with 7 positions matching TRBD1. The length of the CDR3 is 15 residues. The V gene end was trimmed by 5 bases and the J gene end by 0 bases; junction bases not matched to a gene: 6. Germline lookup yields CDR1 SEHNR and CDR2 FQNEAQ (reference sequence). In nucleotides, the CDR3 is TGTGCCAGCAGCCCTAGGGACAGTCTGAACACTGAAGCTTTCTTT. This encodes CASSPRDSLNTEAFF.

This clone was found once. The gene calls are TRBV15 and TRBJ2-7; D gene ambiguous. Germline CDR1 is LNHNV and CDR2 is YYDKDF (reference sequence). This CDR3 has 14 residues. V lost 5 bases, J lost 2 bases, and 13 bases lay in between. The DNA for the CDR3 is TGTGCCACCAGCGAGCTGGATTCTACCTACGAGCAGTACTTC. Encoded protein: CATSELDSTYEQYF.

In its sample, this clone was seen once. The V call is TRBV11-2, the J call TRBJ1-1; D call uncertain. CDR1 and CDR2 (germline): SGHAT, FQNNGV. The CDR3 has 16 residues. Deletions cut 1 base from V and 0 bases from J, with 12 bases between. Here the CDR3 DNA reads TGTGCCAGCAGCTTAGCCGGACGTAACATGAACACTGAAGCTTTCTTT. This codes for CASSLAGRNMNTEAFF.

This clone was detected only once. The chain combines TRBV5-8 with TRBJ2-7; D could derive from TRBD1 or TRBD2 (5 bases each). The CDR3 sequence is 15 residues long. The germline CDR1 and CDR2 sequences are SGHTS and YDEGEE. Trimming cost V 2 bases and J 3 bases, with 15 bases left between them. CDR3 bases: TGTGCCAGCAGCTTTTTGGGGGTGGGGTACTACGAGCAGTACTTC. It yields the protein CASSFLGVGYYEQYF.

This clone was seen more than once but under ten times. The genes are TRBV9 and TRBJ1-1; TRBD1 aligns across 7 bases. CDR3 length equals 15 residues. The trim removed 0 bases at V and 7 bases at J, leaving 9 bases unmatched. Germline V CDR1 and CDR2: SGDLS, YYNGEE. The CDR3 DNA sequence: TGTGCCAGCAGCGTAGCTGGGGGGACAGCTAATGAAGCTTTCTTT. This translates into CASSVAGGTANEAFF.

J is TRBJ2-7 and V is TRBV19, with TRBD1 identical over 8 bases. Germline assignment: CDR1 LNHDA and CDR2 SQIVND (reference sequence). There are 13 residues in the CDR3. V shed 8 bases, J shed 3 bases, and the junction held 6 bases outside the gene matches. The CDR3 loop reads CASGQGTGYEQYF. The CDR3 DNA sequence: TGTGCCAGTGGACAGGGTACAGGCTACGAGCAGTACTTC.

V and J are TRBV11-3 and TRBJ2-7, with D tentatively TRBD1 (5 bases). V was cut by 2 bases and J by 2 bases, with 16 bases left in between. CDR1 is SGHNT and CDR2 is YENEEA in the germline V gene. The CDR3 loop spans 16 amino acids. CDR3 sequence: CASSLRLGLGPYEQYF. Here the CDR3 DNA reads TGTGCCAGCAGCTTACGGCTAGGGCTGGGGCCCTACGAGCAGTACTTC.

This clone was counted once. The chain has TRBV19 and TRBJ1-2; no firm D call. V lost 10 bases and J 4 bases, leaving 10 bases between the germline ends. This CDR3 region has 11 residues. CDR1 is LNHDA, CDR2 SQIVND, per germline (reference sequence). The CDR3 coding sequence is TGTGCCACCGCGGACGGCTATGGCTACACCTTC. Protein product: CATADGYGYTF. The whole variable domain, filled in from reference TRBV19 and TRBJ1-2, reads DGGITQSPKYLFRKEGQNVTLSCEQNLNHDAMYWYRQDPGQGLRLIYYSQIVNDFQKGDIAEGYSVSREKKESFPLTVTSAQKNPTAFYLCATADGYGYTFGSGTRLTVV.

The rearrangement uses TRBV9 and TRBJ2-3, with D perhaps matching TRBD2 (6 bases). The CDR3 runs to 14 residues. V dropped 3 bases and J dropped 2 bases, with 10 bases sitting between them. Germline V gives CDR1 SGDLS, CDR2 YYNGEE. CDR3 sequence reads: CASSAAGLTDTQYF. CDR3 coding DNA: TGTGCCAGCAGCGCGGCGGGACTCACAGATACGCAGTATTTT.

J is TRBJ2-7 and V is TRBV7-9; D is undetermined. From germline, CDR1 is SEHNR and CDR2 FQNEAQ (reference sequence). Trimming shortened V by 5 bases and J by 5 bases, and 10 bases separated the two germline ends. The CDR3 runs 12 residues. CDR3: CASSPIHHEQYF. The CDR3 DNA is TGTGCCAGCAGCCCGATCCACCACGAGCAGTACTTC.

The V and J genes are TRBV5-1 and TRBJ2-7; maybe TRBD1 (6 bases). Deletions cut 4 bases from V and 3 bases from J, with 11 bases between. Germline assignment: CDR1 SGHRS and CDR2 YFSETQ. The CDR3 consists of 13 residues. In DNA form, the CDR3 reads TGCGCCAGCAGCCGGGACACGAACTACGAGCAGTACTTC. Residues: CASSRDTNYEQYF. Combining the CDR3 with reference TRBV5-1 and TRBJ2-7 gives the whole variable domain KAGVTQTPRYLIKTRGQQVTLSCSPISGHRSVSWYQQTPGQGLQFLFEYFSETQRNKGNFPGRFSGRQFSNSRSEMNVSTLELGDSALYLCASSRDTNYEQYFGPGTRLTVT.

This chain's CDR3 is CASSTGPRRNNQPQHF. CDR3 bases: TGTGCCAGCAGCACCGGACCCCGGAGAAACAATCAGCCCCAGCATTTT. J is TRBJ1-5 and V is TRBV5-6; no firm D call. The CDR3 loop spans 16 amino acids. The ends were cut back, 4 bases at V and 3 bases at J, with 17 bases in the middle. From germline, CDR1 is SGHDT and CDR2 YYEEEE.

The chain employs TRBV27 and TRBJ2-3, with D perhaps being TRBD1 or TRBD2 (5 bases each). The CDR3 consists of 17 residues. V gave up 5 bases and J gave up 0 bases, with 18 bases separating them. The germline V gene has CDR1 MNHEY and CDR2 SMNVEV (reference sequence). The CDR3 loop is CASSPLGTLASTDTQYF. CDR3 sequence (DNA): TGTGCCAGCAGTCCCCTCGGGACCCTTGCTAGCACAGATACGCAGTATTTT.

The rearrangement uses TRBV19 and TRBJ1-5; D unresolved. CDR1 and CDR2 from the germline V gene are LNHDA and SQIVND (reference sequence). There are 15 residues in the CDR3. The V gene lost 5 bases and the J gene lost 0 bases, with 11 bases spanning the gap. CDR3 bases: TGTGCCAGTAGTTATCCGGGATATAGCAATCAGCCCCAGCATTTT. Its translation is CASSYPGYSNQPQHF.

This chain connects TRBV30 to TRBJ2-2, with D possibly matching TRBD1 (5 bases). The CDR3 covers 16 residues. V was trimmed by 2 bases and J by 2 bases, leaving 15 bases between them. In germline, CDR1 is GTSNPN, CDR2 SVGIG (reference sequence). CDR3 DNA sequence: TGTGCCTGGAGTCCCCCCCCCAGGGATAACACCGGGGAGCTGTTTTTT. Translation: CAWSPPPRDNTGELFF.

The chain is built from TRBV28 and TRBJ1-2, with TRBD1 matching over 11 bases. The CDR3 has 14 amino acids. Germline V gives CDR1 MDHEN, CDR2 SYDVKM. V dropped 7 bases and J dropped 2; count of bases not matched to a gene: 3. The CDR3 loop is CASKDRGPNYGYTF. CDR3 nucleotides: TGTGCCAGCAAGGACAGGGGGCCAAACTATGGCTACACCTTC.

The gene calls are TRBV15 and TRBJ2-1; 8 positions match TRBD2. CDR1 LNHNV and CDR2 YYDKDF come from the germline V gene (reference sequence). The CDR3 loop spans 14 amino acids. V was pared by 8 bases and J by 2 bases, with 5 bases of the junction left unmatched. The CDR3 sequence: CATETSGPYNEQFF. For the CDR3, the DNA is TGTGCCACCGAAACTAGCGGCCCCTACAATGAGCAGTTCTTC.

This clone was found once. The V call is TRBV7-9, the J call TRBJ2-7; possibly TRBD1 or TRBD2 for D (5 bases each). V lost 5 bases, J lost 6 bases, and 17 bases lay in between. Germline assignment: CDR1 SEHNR and CDR2 FQNEAQ (reference sequence). CDR3 length: 14 residues. This chain's CDR3 is CASSPGPSWVEQYF. In DNA, the CDR3 is TGTGCCAGCAGCCCGGGACCGTCTTGGGTCGAGCAGTACTTC.

The chain uses TRBV7-9 and TRBJ2-3; no definite D call. V lost 5 bases and J 1 base, leaving 7 bases between the germline ends. CDR3 size: 13 residues. The germline CDR1 and CDR2 sequences are SEHNR and FQNEAQ (reference sequence). The CDR3 reads CASSTLGTDTQYF. As DNA, the CDR3 is TGTGCCAGCAGCACTTTGGGCACAGATACGCAGTATTTT. Using reference TRBV7-9 and TRBJ2-3 for the parts outside the CDR3, the full variable domain is DTGVSQNPRHKITKRGQNVTFRCDPISEHNRLYWYRQTLGQGPEFLTYFQNEAQLEKSRLLSDRFSAERPKGSFSTLEIQRTEQGDSAMYLCASSTLGTDTQYFGPGTRLTVL.

This rearrangement joins TRBV9 to TRBJ1-2; 9 positions agree with TRBD1. Germline assignment: CDR1 SGDLS and CDR2 YYNGEE. Germline trimming cut 4 bases from V and 4 bases from J; bases unmatched to any gene: 5. The CDR3 sequence is 14 residues long. Here the CDR3 DNA reads TGTGCCAGCAGCAACCAGGACAGGGGCTATGGCTACACCTTC. This translates into CASSNQDRGYGYTF. Together with reference TRBV9 and TRBJ1-2, the CDR3 gives the full variable domain: DSGVTQTPKHLITATGQRVTLRCSPRSGDLSVYWYQQSLDQGLQFLIQYYNGEERAKGNILERFSAQQFPDLHSELNLSSLELGDSALYFCASSNQDRGYGYTFGSGTRLTVV.

The sample holds one count of this clone. Other DNA sequences in the sample encode the same CDR3. V is TRBV7-2 and J is TRBJ2-7; 10 nucleotides align to TRBD2. This CDR3 is built from 15 residues. CDR1 and CDR2 (germline): SGHTA, FQGNSA. The J segment lost 2 bases and the V segment lost 4 bases, leaving 5 bases of the junction unmatched. The CDR3 region is CASSWTSGKTYEQYF. For the CDR3, the DNA is TGTGCCAGCAGCTGGACTAGCGGTAAAACCTACGAGCAGTACTTC.

This clone was picked up one time. The rearrangement uses TRBV14 and TRBJ1-1; TRBD1 is a possible D gene (5 bases). V lost 5 bases and J lost 5, with 15 bases in between. This CDR3 comprises 14 residues. Germline loops: CDR1 SGHDN, CDR2 FVKESK. The CDR3 loop is CASSYRTIRTEAFF. In nucleotides, the CDR3 is TGTGCCAGCAGCTACCGGACAATCCGAACTGAAGCTTTCTTT.